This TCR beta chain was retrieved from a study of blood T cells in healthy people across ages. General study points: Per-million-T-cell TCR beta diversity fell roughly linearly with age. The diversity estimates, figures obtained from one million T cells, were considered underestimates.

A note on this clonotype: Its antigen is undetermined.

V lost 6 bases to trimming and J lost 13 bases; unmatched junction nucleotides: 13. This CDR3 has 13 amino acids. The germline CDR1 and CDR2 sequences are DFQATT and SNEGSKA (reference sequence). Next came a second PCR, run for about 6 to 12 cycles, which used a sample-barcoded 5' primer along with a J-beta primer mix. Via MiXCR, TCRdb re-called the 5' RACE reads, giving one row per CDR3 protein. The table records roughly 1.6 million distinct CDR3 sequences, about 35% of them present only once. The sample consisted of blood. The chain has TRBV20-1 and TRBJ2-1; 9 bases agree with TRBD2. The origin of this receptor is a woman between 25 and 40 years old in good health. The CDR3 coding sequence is TGCAGTGCCCTCCCCGGGACTAGCAATTTACAGTTCTTC. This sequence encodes CSALPGTSNLQFF.